These 13 T cell receptor beta chains were sequenced from one sample in a study of identifying expanded T cells in peripheral blood. The repertoire was sequenced with immunoSEQ multiplex PCR; TCRdb's copy has only in-frame clones and lacks some. The profile shows about 90,000 clones, approximately 83% of them singletons. Input material: blood. The source is a person aged 18 to 70 in good health.

The V and J genes are TRBV2 and TRBJ1-1, with D perhaps TRBD1 (6 bases). CDR3 length: 14 amino acids. Germline CDR1 is SNHLY and CDR2 is FYNNEI. V was pared by 2 bases and J by 0 bases, with 7 bases between. CDR3 in amino acids: CASSETGMNTEAFF. CDR3 sequence (DNA): TGTGCCAGCAGTGAAACAGGGATGAACACTGAAGCTTTCTTT.

This clone was observed a few times. V and J are TRBV5-8 and TRBJ1-5, with TRBD1 matching 7 bases. The V segment lost 4 bases and the J segment 0 bases; nucleotides outside the gene matches: 7. The CDR3 runs 16 residues. CDR1 SGHTS and CDR2 YDEGEE come from the germline V gene. In DNA, the CDR3 is TGTGCCAGCAGCCCCGGACAGGTTTATAGCAATCAGCCCCAGCATTTT. Translated: CASSPGQVYSNQPQHF.

The chain uses TRBV5-4 and TRBJ1-6, with a weak D call TRBD1 (5 bases). Per germline, CDR1 SGHNT and CDR2 YYREEE (reference sequence). The CDR3 has 15 amino acids. Trimming removed 2 bases at V and 7 bases at J, with 13 bases between. CDR3 sequence reads: CASSFKGAGNSPLHF. CDR3 nucleotide sequence: TGTGCCAGCAGCTTCAAAGGGGCTGGGAATTCACCCCTCCACTTT. The variable domain in full, completed from reference TRBV5-4 and TRBJ1-6, reads ETGVTQSPTHLIKTRGQQVTLRCSSQSGHNTVSWYQQALGQGPQFIFQYYREEENGRGNFPPRFSGLQFPNYSSELNVNALELDDSALYLCASSFKGAGNSPLHFGNGTRLTVT.

The V and J genes are TRBV6-6 and TRBJ1-5; weak D call: TRBD1 (6 bases). This CDR3 region has 16 residues. Per germline, CDR1 MNHNY and CDR2 SVGAGI (reference sequence). V was trimmed by 6 bases and J by 0 bases, leaving 15 bases between them. CDR3 bases: TGTGCCAGCAGGAACTCCTACAGGGTTAGCAATCAGCCCCAGCATTTT. Encoded protein: CASRNSYRVSNQPQHF.

The J gene is TRBJ2-1, the V gene TRBV7-9; D remains unclear. V gave up 5 bases and J gave up 7 bases, with 18 bases separating them. The CDR3 totals 15 residues. Germline lookup yields CDR1 SEHNR and CDR2 FQNEAQ (reference sequence). In DNA, the CDR3 is TGTGCCAGCAGCCCCAAACACCGGGTGGGGAATGAGCAGTTCTTC. It specifies CASSPKHRVGNEQFF.

This chain uses TRBV5-4 with TRBJ1-1, with D possibly TRBD1 on 5 matching bases. CDR1 and CDR2 (germline): SGHNT, YYREEE (reference sequence). The CDR3 is 14 residues long. The ends were cut back, 0 bases at V and 7 bases at J, with 13 bases in the middle. CDR3 nucleotide sequence: TGTGCCAGCAGCTTGGCCTCCGGGGCGGTTGAAGCTTTCTTT. Translating gives CASSLASGAVEAFF.

The chain links TRBV19 to TRBJ1-6; D gene uncertain. The CDR3 sequence is 14 residues long. In germline, CDR1 is LNHDA, CDR2 SQIVND (reference sequence). The germline V and J ends were trimmed by 5 bases and 0 bases, with 5 bases remaining between them. In DNA, the CDR3 is TGTGCCAGTAGTTGGACCTCCTATAATTCACCCCTCCACTTT. Amino acid sequence: CASSWTSYNSPLHF.

This clone was seen a handful of times. This sequence joins TRBV7-3 and TRBJ2-1; D could derive from TRBD1 or TRBD2 (6 bases each). V lost 2 bases to trimming and J lost 12 bases, with 20 bases between them. The CDR3 spans 15 residues. Germline V gene data show CDR1 as SGHTA and CDR2 as FQGTGA. CDR3 in amino acids: CASSLAITSRGVQFF. The DNA for the CDR3 is TGTGCCAGCAGCTTAGCAATCACAAGTAGGGGGGTGCAGTTCTTC. Looking up the rest from reference TRBV7-3 and TRBJ2-1 gives the full variable domain: GAGVSQTPSNKVTEKGKYVELRCDPISGHTALYWYRQSLGQGPEFLIYFQGTGAADDSGLPNDRFFAVRPEGSVSTLKIQRTERGDSAVYLCASSLAITSRGVQFFGPGTRLTVL.

The J gene is TRBJ2-5, the V gene TRBV7-9, with a possible D match to TRBD1 (6 bases). Trimming took 5 bases from V and 2 from J, leaving 18 bases between them. Germline assignment: CDR1 SEHNR and CDR2 FQNEAQ (reference sequence). This CDR3 spans 16 amino acids. Written as DNA, the CDR3 is TGTGCCAGCAGCCAACGACAGGACTGGGTGCAAGAGACCCAGTACTTC. It codes for CASSQRQDWVQETQYF.

This chain uses TRBV5-1 with TRBJ2-2, with D unresolved. V lost 1 base and J 1 base, leaving 8 bases between the germline ends. The CDR3 totals 15 residues. Germline assignment: CDR1 SGHRS and CDR2 YFSETQ. The CDR3 loop reads CASSLPRGNTGELFF. The CDR3 DNA reads as TGCGCCAGCAGCTTGCCCAGAGGGAACACCGGGGAGCTGTTTTTT.

V and J are TRBV6-5 and TRBJ2-2, with 8 bases matching TRBD1. Germline CDR1 is MNHEY and CDR2 is SVGAGI. This CDR3 has 16 residues. Trimming at V came to 0 bases and at J to 5 bases, leaving 5 bases not matched to a gene. The CDR3, as DNA: TGTGCCAGCAGTTACTCCGGGACAGGCGGGACCGGGGAGCTGTTTTTT. It encodes CASSYSGTGGTGELFF.

The genes are TRBV2 and TRBJ1-5; D is undetermined. Germline V gene sequence: CDR1 SNHLY, CDR2 FYNNEI. The CDR3 is made up of 11 amino acids. The V end lost 6 bases, the J end lost 4 bases, and 4 bases lay between the germline ends. Here the CDR3 reads CASRENQPQHF. As DNA, the CDR3 is TGTGCCAGCAGGGAAAATCAGCCCCAGCATTTT.

The gene calls are TRBV18 and TRBJ1-4; TRBD1 is a possible D gene (6 bases). The CDR3 totals 15 residues. Germline V gene lookup returns CDR1 KGHSH and CDR2 LQKENI. V was cut by 3 bases and J by 7 bases, with 15 bases left in between. In DNA form, the CDR3 reads TGTGCCAGCTCACCCCCGGGACAAGGGGGTGAAAAACTGTTTTTT. Protein: CASSPPGQGGEKLFF.